The next 11 T cell receptor beta chains were all read from a single sample in a study of vaccination effects on CD4 cells after COVID-19 (dated by TCRdb to the early 2020s). Antigens for these TCRs are unknown. The library was prepared using the immunoSEQ multiplex PCR assay. What TCRdb holds here is the immuneACCESS table cut down to in-frame rearrangements. Part of the clones is not present; checked against another copy, under half of the missing clones reflect an unresolved V gene, and the others are unexplained. The sample table lists some 69,000 clones, around 74% of them with a count of one. The ten top clones hold around 3% of the sample. In the ViraFEST assay, PBMC were stimulated with viral peptide pools, and antigen-specific CD4+ T cell clonotypes were then identified by expansion using TCR sequencing. After about 9 days of culture, CD4+ T cells were isolated with the EasySep CD4+ T cell isolation kit. The absence of prior SARS-CoV-2 infection in healthy vaccine recipients was confirmed by negative nucleocapsid antibodies before and after vaccination.

The sample here was CD4+ T cells from PBMCs cultured with HCoV-NL63 spike peptides, taken before COVID-19 vaccination. The meaning of the sample's cell subset or site label: HCoV-NL63 spike overlapping peptide pool stimulation. Receptor source: a human donor who received a COVID-19 vaccine.

As DNA, the CDR3 is TGCGCCAGCAGCTTGGACGGGATCAATCAGCCCCAGCATTTT. This gives the protein CASSLDGINQPQHF. The chain joins TRBV5-1 to TRBJ1-5, with unresolved D. Trimming stripped 0 bases from V and 3 bases from J, with 7 bases between. Germline V lookup: CDR1 SGHRS, CDR2 YFSETQ. This CDR3 has 14 residues.

The chain combines TRBV28 with TRBJ2-7; TRBD1 aligns across 9 bases. CDR1 and CDR2 from the germline V gene are MDHEN and SYDVKM. The V segment lost 6 bases and the J segment 2 bases; nucleotides outside the gene matches: 8. This CDR3 has 15 amino acids. The CDR3 DNA is TGTGCCAGCAGGTCCGGGACAGGGAGCCCCTACGAGCAGTACGTC. It encodes CASRSGTGSPYEQYV.

J is TRBJ2-3 and V is TRBV19, with TRBD2 identical over 8 bases. The CDR3 extends over 14 amino acids. After removal of 7 bases from V and 5 bases from J, the junction contained 8 bases not matched to a gene. Germline V lookup: CDR1 LNHDA, CDR2 SQIVND (reference sequence). CDR3 in DNA: TGTGCCAGTACTAAACGGGGGGGGGAAGATACGCAGTATTTT. As protein: CASTKRGGEDTQYF.

This clone turned up a few times. This chain connects TRBV7-3 to TRBJ2-3; tentatively, D is TRBD2 (5 bases). The CDR3 contains 11 residues. Per germline, CDR1 SGHTA and CDR2 FQGTGA. The ends were cut back, 2 bases at V and 9 bases at J, with 6 bases in the middle. CDR3 bases: TGTGCCAGCAGCTTATCGGGGACGCAGTATTTT. This sequence encodes CASSLSGTQYF.

Worth noting for this clone: Other DNA sequences in this specimen translate into the identical CDR3. This sequence joins TRBV7-3 and TRBJ1-1; D is unclear. Trimming pared 1 base from V and 1 base from J, leaving 4 bases between. CDR1 and CDR2 from the germline V gene are SGHTA and FQGTGA. This CDR3 has 13 amino acids. CDR3 residues: CASSLIGNTEAFF. The CDR3 nucleotides read TGTGCCAGCAGCTTAATCGGGAACACTGAAGCTTTCTTT.

V is TRBV6-5 and J is TRBJ2-3; D gene unclear. The V gene's germline CDR1 is MNHEY and CDR2 SVGAGI. V was trimmed by 8 bases and J by 2 bases, leaving 17 bases between them. The CDR3 runs 15 residues. In nucleotides, the CDR3 is TGTGCCAGCCGAGTACATCTGGCCTACACAGATACGCAGTATTTT. It translates to CASRVHLAYTDTQYF.

The chain carries TRBV4-1 and TRBJ2-3; 8 positions agree with TRBD1. This CDR3 has 17 residues. The ends lost 4 bases at V and 1 base at J; junction bases unmatched: 10. Germline CDR1 and CDR2: MGHRA and YSYEKL. The CDR3 is CASSRNPGGRGTDTQYF. CDR3 sequence (DNA): TGCGCCAGCAGCCGAAATCCAGGGGGCCGGGGCACAGATACGCAGTATTTT.

This clone showed up just a few times. The chain has TRBV20-1 and TRBJ1-2; the D gene is possibly TRBD1 (5 bases). Germline V CDR1 and CDR2: DFQATT, SNEGSKA (reference sequence). Trimming left V 6 bases short and J 8 bases short, with 13 bases between. The CDR3 runs to 11 residues. The CDR3 DNA is TGCAGTGCCCCGAACCGGGGCGGCTACACCTTC. Its translation: CSAPNRGGYTF.

The chain is built from TRBV5-6 and TRBJ2-2, with a tentative D call TRBD2 (6 bases). Germline assignment: CDR1 SGHDT and CDR2 YYEEEE. Trimming took off 2 bases at V and 2 bases at J, with 13 bases between the two ends. The CDR3 loop spans 16 amino acids. The CDR3 DNA is TGTGCCAGCAGCTTACCAACGGGGGTTAACACCGGGGAGCTGTTTTTT. Protein product: CASSLPTGVNTGELFF.

This chain connects TRBV15 to TRBJ2-5; no clear D gene. Germline V gene data show CDR1 as LNHNV and CDR2 as YYDKDF (reference sequence). V lost 0 bases, J lost 6 bases, and 8 bases lay in between. The CDR3 totals 13 residues. The CDR3 sequence: CATSRDRSKTQYF. The CDR3 DNA is TGTGCCACCAGCAGAGATAGGTCGAAGACCCAGTACTTC.

The chain couples TRBV28 to TRBJ1-5; TRBD1 matches 11 bases. There are 17 residues in the CDR3. V gave up 7 bases and J gave up 0 bases; unmatched junction bases: 8. CDR1 is MDHEN, CDR2 SYDVKM, per germline. The CDR3 sequence is CASKGQGVLSSNQPQHF. The CDR3, as DNA: TGTGCCAGCAAGGGACAGGGGGTTCTTAGTAGCAATCAGCCCCAGCATTTT.